What follows are 26 T cell receptor beta chains derived from one specimen sequenced in a study of blood T cell repertoires in COVID-19. The assay was immunoSEQ multiplex PCR, and TCRdb's table has in-frame clones only and misses some. The sample holds 200,000 or so clones; around 80% are singletons and the top ten take approximately 6.9%. The sequenced sample was peripheral blood. These receptors all stem from a human donor with acute or convalescent COVID-19. The donor label of this sample is uncertain.

V and J are TRBV5-1 and TRBJ2-6; D is ambiguous. Trimming took 0 bases from V and 0 from J, leaving 4 bases between them. Per germline, CDR1 SGHRS and CDR2 YFSETQ. The length of the CDR3 is 15 residues. The CDR3 coding sequence is TGCGCCAGCAGCTTGGCCCTCTCTGGGGCCAACGTCCTGACTTTC. This sequence encodes CASSLALSGANVLTF.

This chain uses TRBV12-3 or TRBV12-4 with TRBJ1-1; D may be TRBD1 (5 bases). This CDR3 comprises 13 residues. V lost 3 bases, J lost 3 bases, and 8 bases lay in between. The CDR3 is CASSFKGDTEAFF. CDR3 DNA: TGTGCCAGCAGTTTTAAAGGGGACACTGAAGCTTTCTTT.

This chain uses TRBV7-2 with TRBJ2-1, with TRBD2 matching over 10 bases. The V gene end was trimmed by 5 bases and the J gene end by 6 bases; junction bases not matched to a gene: 7. The CDR3 has 15 amino acids. Germline CDR1 reads SGHTA; CDR2 reads FQGNSA. The CDR3 DNA is TGTGCCAGCAGCCGCGGTCTAGCGGGAGCCAATGAGCAGTTCTTC. Amino acids: CASSRGLAGANEQFF.

The chain uses TRBV2 and TRBJ2-7, with TRBD1 matching over 8 bases. This CDR3 is built from 15 residues. Germline V gene lookup returns CDR1 SNHLY and CDR2 FYNNEI. Unmatched junction bases numbered 14, after V lost 6 bases and J lost 7 bases. CDR3 DNA: TGTGCCAGCAGAAGGCGCGGACAGGGAGCTGAGGAGCAGTACTTC. It codes for CASRRRGQGAEEQYF.

V gene TRBV5-4 combines with J gene TRBJ2-1, with TRBD1 as a possible D gene (5 bases). The CDR3 covers 14 residues. Germline values: CDR1 SGHNT, CDR2 YYREEE (reference sequence). Trimming cost V 7 bases and J 0 bases, with 11 bases left between them. CDR3 sequence (DNA): TGTGCCAGCTCCGACAGAAGCTCCTACAATGAGCAGTTCTTC. Protein sequence: CASSDRSSYNEQFF.

The chain couples TRBV30 to TRBJ1-2; a possible D gene is TRBD1 (6 bases). CDR1 and CDR2 (germline): GTSNPN, SVGIG (reference sequence). This CDR3 has 13 residues. The V and J ends lost 4 bases and 8 bases respectively, with 17 bases between them. The CDR3 DNA follows: TGTGCCTGGACCCCGGGGGGGGGCGCGGGCTACACCTTC. Its translation: CAWTPGGGAGYTF.

The chain links TRBV27 to TRBJ1-4; D may be TRBD1 (5 bases). The CDR3 runs 14 residues. The germline V gene has CDR1 MNHEY and CDR2 SMNVEV (reference sequence). V lost 8 bases to trimming and J lost 0 bases, with 10 bases between them. CDR3 DNA: TGTGCCAGCCTCCCGACAGCAACTAATGAAAAACTGTTTTTT. Encoded protein: CASLPTATNEKLFF.

V is TRBV18 and J is TRBJ2-7, with 9 bases identical to TRBD2. CDR3 size: 15 residues. Germline values: CDR1 KGHSH, CDR2 LQKENI. Trimming at V came to 4 bases and at J to 3 bases, leaving 7 bases not matched to a gene. DNA for the CDR3: TGTGCCAGCTCACGACTAGCGGCCCTCGACTACGAGCAGTACTTC. Translating it yields CASSRLAALDYEQYF.

This chain links TRBV2 with TRBJ1-2; the D is unclear. Between the trimmed V and J ends, which lost 6 bases and 4 bases, there was a span of 6 bases. Per germline, CDR1 SNHLY and CDR2 FYNNEI. The length of the CDR3 is 11 residues. CDR3 in amino acids: CASSAVYGYTF. The CDR3 DNA reads as TGTGCCAGCAGCGCAGTCTATGGCTACACCTTC.

This chain connects TRBV9 to TRBJ1-6; D may be TRBD1 (5 bases). Trimming removed 4 bases at V and 9 bases at J, with 17 bases between. CDR3 length equals 15 residues. Looked up from germline, CDR1 is SGDLS and CDR2 is YYNGEE. CDR3 coding DNA: TGTGCCAGCAGCCCACAGGACACCGGTGGTTCACCCCTCCACTTT. Translated: CASSPQDTGGSPLHF.

The rearrangement joins TRBV5-1 to TRBJ2-4, with TRBD1 matching over 10 bases. The CDR3 is 18 residues long. Germline V gives CDR1 SGHRS, CDR2 YFSETQ. Unmatched junction bases numbered 10, after V lost 4 bases and J lost 0 bases. CDR3 sequence: CASSPGTGAMIAKNIQYF. CDR3 bases: TGCGCCAGCAGCCCCGGGACAGGGGCCATGATAGCCAAAAACATTCAGTACTTC.

The chain couples TRBV18 to TRBJ2-3; 14 bases map to TRBD2. Germline lookup yields CDR1 KGHSH and CDR2 LQKENI. This CDR3 spans 17 amino acids. The V segment lost 4 bases and the J segment 1 base; nucleotides outside the gene matches: 4. CDR3 in DNA: TGTGCCAGCTCACGCGGGACTAGCGGGAGCGGCACAGATACGCAGTATTTT. It yields the protein CASSRGTSGSGTDTQYF.

The chain employs TRBV7-2 and TRBJ1-5; D is ambiguous. Germline-derived CDR1 and CDR2 are SGHTA and FQGNSA. CDR3 size: 14 residues. Trimming took 5 bases from V and 2 from J, leaving 10 bases between them. The CDR3 sequence: CASSPNLGNQPQHF. CDR3 bases: TGTGCCAGCAGCCCTAATCTTGGCAATCAGCCCCAGCATTTT.

The chain is built from TRBV9 and TRBJ2-3, with TRBD1 matching over 12 bases. This CDR3 region has 16 residues. The V and J ends lost 0 bases and 6 bases, in that order; junction bases with no gene match: 5. CDR1 and CDR2 from the germline V gene are SGDLS and YYNGEE. DNA for the CDR3: TGTGCCAGCAGCGTAGCCGGGACAGGGGGCTGGGATACGCAGTATTTT. Translating it yields CASSVAGTGGWDTQYF.

The rearrangement uses TRBV5-1 and TRBJ2-1; 11 nucleotides line up with TRBD2. Per the germline V gene, CDR1 is SGHRS and CDR2 is YFSETQ. The CDR3 sequence is 15 residues long. V was clipped by 4 bases and J by 5 bases; unmatched bases: 5. The CDR3 region is CASSELAGVNNEQFF. CDR3 nucleotide sequence: TGCGCCAGCAGCGAACTAGCGGGAGTTAACAATGAGCAGTTCTTC.

The chain carries TRBV11-2 and TRBJ1-4; 7 bases fit TRBD1. Germline lookup yields CDR1 SGHAT and CDR2 FQNNGV. The CDR3 totals 15 residues. After removal of 7 bases from V and 3 bases from J, the junction contained 8 bases not matched to a gene. CDR3 in amino acids: CASKIQGTANEKLFF. The CDR3 DNA reads TGTGCCAGCAAGATACAGGGGACGGCTAATGAAAAACTGTTTTTT.

The chain combines TRBV3-1 (or the pseudogene TRBV3-2) with TRBJ1-1; D not resolved. The CDR3 is 14 residues long. V shed 4 bases and J shed 1 base, with 10 bases lying between them. CDR1 is LGHDT, CDR2 YNNKEL, per germline (reference sequence). CDR3 region: CASSRETPNTEAFF. The CDR3 DNA reads as TGTGCCAGCAGCCGGGAGACACCGAACACTGAAGCTTTCTTT.

This clone was recorded only once. The chain joins TRBV18 to TRBJ2-7; TRBD2 matches at 10 bases. V shed 8 bases and J 2 bases; nucleotides not matched to a gene: 3. Per germline, CDR1 KGHSH and CDR2 LQKENI. The CDR3 has 13 residues. CDR3 loop: CASRTSGAYEQYF. For the CDR3, the DNA is TGTGCCAGCCGTACTAGCGGGGCCTACGAGCAGTACTTC. Full variable domain (rest looked up from reference TRBV18 and TRBJ2-7): NAGVMQNPRHLVRRRGQEARLRCSPMKGHSHVYWYRQLPEEGLKFMVYLQKENIIDESGMPKERFSAEFPKEGPSILRIQQVVRGDSAAYFCASRTSGAYEQYFGPGTRLTVT.

This chain connects TRBV7-5 to TRBJ2-4; the listed D gene, TRBD1, was not tested against the DNA. TRBV7-5 is assigned pseudogene status. This CDR3 region has 14 residues. CDR3 nucleotide sequence: TGTGTCAGAAGCTCATGCCGGACAAGGAACATTCAGTACTTC. It specifies CVRSSCRTRNIQYF.

The V and J genes are TRBV12-3 or TRBV12-4 and TRBJ1-6; possible D gene TRBD1, 5 bases. Trimming removed 6 bases from V and 13 bases from J, with 16 bases in between. The CDR3 has 13 amino acids. The CDR3 sequence is CASRGGTAPPLHF. The CDR3 DNA sequence: TGTGCCAGCAGGGGGGGGACCGCCCCGCCCCTCCACTTT.

The rearrangement links TRBV3-1 (or the pseudogene TRBV3-2) to TRBJ2-5; D is ambiguous. Germline V gene data show CDR1 as LGHDT and CDR2 as YNNKEL (reference sequence). The CDR3 runs 10 residues. Trimming left V 8 bases short and J 5 bases short, with 6 bases between. The CDR3 DNA reads as TGTGCCAGCGGCAGGGAGACCCAGTACTTC. Its translation: CASGRETQYF.

The V gene is TRBV12-3 or TRBV12-4, the J gene TRBJ1-3, with D hard to call. The V gene lost 6 bases and the J gene lost 4 bases, with 7 bases spanning the gap. The CDR3 runs to 12 residues. The CDR3: CASRRMGNTIYF. As DNA, the CDR3 is TGTGCCAGCAGGCGTATGGGAAACACCATATATTTT.

The chain combines TRBV5-1 with TRBJ2-5; TRBD1 aligns across 7 bases. The junction had 12 bases not matched to a gene; V was cut back by 3 bases and J by 4 bases. CDR3 size: 16 residues. Germline assignment: CDR1 SGHRS and CDR2 YFSETQ. The CDR3 loop is CASSWGTATFGETQYF. CDR3 nucleotide sequence: TGCGCCAGCAGCTGGGGGACAGCTACCTTTGGAGAGACCCAGTACTTC.

The chain links TRBV19 to TRBJ2-3, with D possibly matching TRBD2 (6 bases). Deletions cut 6 bases from V and 3 bases from J, with 10 bases between. The V gene's germline CDR1 is LNHDA and CDR2 SQIVND (reference sequence). The CDR3 length is 13 residues. Written as DNA, the CDR3 is TGTGCCAGTAGCCCGACTAGGACAGATACGCAGTATTTT. Protein product: CASSPTRTDTQYF.

The CDR3 loop reads CASSLAGGPTGELFF. The CDR3 DNA sequence: TGTGCCAGCAGTCTAGCGGGAGGGCCGACCGGGGAGCTGTTTTTT. The chain joins TRBV6-5 to TRBJ2-2; 12 bases map to TRBD2. This CDR3 is built from 15 residues. Germline-derived CDR1 and CDR2 are MNHEY and SVGAGI. V was clipped by 5 bases and J by 5 bases; unmatched bases: 3.

V is TRBV7-3 and J is TRBJ2-1; 14 nucleotides line up with TRBD2. Trimming cost V 4 bases and J 9 bases; bases outside gene matches: 5. The length of the CDR3 is 15 residues. Looked up from germline, CDR1 is SGHTA and CDR2 is FQGTGA. CDR3 region: CASSSGTSGSSEQFF. For the CDR3, the DNA is TGTGCCAGCAGCTCCGGGACTAGCGGGAGCAGTGAGCAGTTCTTC. Complete variable domain (other parts from reference TRBV7-3 and TRBJ2-1): GAGVSQTPSNKVTEKGKYVELRCDPISGHTALYWYRQSLGQGPEFLIYFQGTGAADDSGLPNDRFFAVRPEGSVSTLKIQRTERGDSAVYLCASSSGTSGSSEQFFGPGTRLTVL.